Listed below are T cell receptor beta chains from one sample, sequenced in a study of T cells in Graves' hyperthyroidism and ophthalmopathy. TCRdb re-called the multiplex PCR reads with MiXCR, one entry per CDR3 protein. The table lists around 520,000 distinct CDR3 sequences, roughly 14% of them singletons. The material sequenced was blood. The receptors were gathered from a woman between 18 and 29 years old with Graves' hyperthyroidism. CDR3s include the opening cysteine and the closing phenylalanine or tryptophan. A D gene is named only where the DNA matches it firmly. Size values are once, few and many counts, or a class for expanded clones, and some rows have none.

D gene,J gene,V gene,clone size,CDR3 DNA,CDR3 protein
TRBD2,TRBJ2-1,TRBV29-1,few,TGCAGCGTTCTAGCGGGAGTGATCAATGAGCAGTTCTTC,CSVLAGVINEQFF
.,TRBJ1-1,TRBV5-6,.,TGTGCCAGCAGCTTTTACAGGACTGAAGCTTTCTTT,CASSFYRTEAFF
TRBD1,TRBJ1-2,TRBV18,many,TGTGCCAGCTCACTTAACCGGGACAGGGTAGACCATGGCTACACCTTC,CASSLNRDRVDHGYTF
.,TRBJ1-6,TRBV30,many,TGTGCCGCGGATCGGACGGAGGAGGCCCTCCACTTT,CAADRTEEALHF
TRBD2,TRBJ2-5,TRBV6-1,.,TGTGCCAGCAAAACTAGCGGGATTTACCAAGAGACCCAGTACTTC,CASKTSGIYQETQYF
TRBD1,TRBJ2-4,TRBV5-1,.,TGCGCCAGCAGCGCAGGGGGCATGAACATTCAGTACTTC,CASSAGGMNIQYF
TRBD2,TRBJ2-3,TRBV24-1,many,TGTGCCACCACAGCGGGGAGGGCCAACGCAGATACGCAGTATTTT,CATTAGRANADTQYF
.,TRBJ2-1,TRBV6-6,.,TGTGCCAGCAGTTACTCTGTCGGGAGCTCCTACAATGAGCAGTTCTTC,CASSYSVGSSYNEQFF
.,TRBJ1-1,TRBV20-1,.,TGCAGTGCTAGAATCGCACAGCCGAACACTGAAGCTTTCTTT,CSARIAQPNTEAFF
.,TRBJ2-5,TRBV11-2,many,TGTGCCAGCAGCTTAGTGGACGTTTACCTCCAAGAGACCCAGTACTTC,CASSLVDVYLQETQYF
TRBD1,TRBJ1-2,TRBV10-3,many,TGTGCCATCAGCGCGACAGGGAACTATGGCTACACCTTC,CAISATGNYGYTF
TRBD2,TRBJ2-5,TRBV12-3/TRBV12-4,many,TGTGCCAGCAGTTGGGGACTAGCAGTGGAAGAGACCCCGTACTTC,CASSWGLAVEETPYF
.,TRBJ1-2,TRBV12-3/TRBV12-4,.,TGTGCCAGCAGTTCGGATACGGGAAGGCGAGCCCCTAACTATGGCTACACCTTC,CASSSDTGRRAPNYGYTF
TRBD2,TRBJ2-1,TRBV24-1,many,TGTGCCACCAGTGACCGCGGACTAGCGGCCTACAATGAGCAGTTCTTC,CATSDRGLAAYNEQFF
.,TRBJ2-6,TRBV6-1,.,TGTGCCAGCAGTAAAGGGGCCAACGTCCTGACTTTC,CASSKGANVLTF
TRBD1,TRBJ1-5,TRBV5-1,.,TGTGCCAGCAGCTTGGGGACAGGGAGAGGCAATCAGCCCCAGCATTTT,CASSLGTGRGNQPQHF
TRBD1,TRBJ2-3,TRBV12-3/TRBV12-4,many,TGTGCCAGCAGTTTAAGGGACAGGGGAGTTGATACGCAGTATTTT,CASSLRDRGVDTQYF
.,TRBJ1-2,TRBV24-1,.,TGTGCCACCAGTGATTTGAACGCCAACTATGGCTACACCTTC,CATSDLNANYGYTF
TRBD2,TRBJ2-1,TRBV5-6,few,TGTGCCAGCAGCTTGGCACTAGCGGGAGAGGTTCGCAATGAGCAGTTCTTC,CASSLALAGEVRNEQFF
.,TRBJ1-2,TRBV11-2,many,TGTGCCAGCAGCTCGGAGACCGGGATCACGGCGGGGGGGGGCTACACCTTC,CASSSETGITAGGGYTF
TRBD2,TRBJ2-1,TRBV9,.,TGTGCCAGCAGTGCCGGGACTACTTACAATGAGCAGTTCTTC,CASSAGTTYNEQFF
.,TRBJ2-1,TRBV7-6,many,TGTGCCAGCAGCGGTTATAGGACTTTTGAGCAGTTCTTC,CASSGYRTFEQFF
TRBD1,TRBJ1-6,TRBV19,many,TGTGCCAGTAGTGCAACCGGGACAGTCGGATCACCCCTCCACTTT,CASSATGTVGSPLHF
.,TRBJ1-4,TRBV15,many,TGTGCCACCGCGGGGACGGAGGTTGAAAAACTGTTTTTT,CATAGTEVEKLFF
TRBD2,TRBJ2-1,TRBV4-2,.,TGTGCCAGCAGCCAAGTGGAAATGGCGGGAGCTGAGCAGTTCTTC,CASSQVEMAGAEQFF
.,TRBJ2-1,TRBV25-1,few,TGTGCCAGCAGCCCCGGACTACCCTACAATGAGCAGTTCTTC,CASSPGLPYNEQFF
.,TRBJ1-2,TRBV27,many,TGTGCCAGCAGTTTAGTCGGGGGCTACGGCTACACCTTC,CASSLVGGYGYTF
.,TRBJ2-2,TRBV29-1,.,TGCAGCGTTGAAGATGAGGGCGTCAGTTCGACCGGGGAGCTGTTTTTT,CSVEDEGVSSTGELFF
TRBD2,TRBJ2-1,TRBV9,.,TGTGCCAGCAGCGCTAGCGGGGATTACAATGAGCAGTTCTTC,CASSASGDYNEQFF
.,TRBJ1-4,TRBV11-2,many,TGTGCCAGCAGCCCAAATGGGTGGACTGGTGAAAAACTGTTTTTT,CASSPNGWTGEKLFF
.,TRBJ1-3,TRBV6-1,.,TGTGCCACCGCCTCCAGGGAGGCTGGAAACACCATATATTTT,CATASREAGNTIYF
TRBD1,TRBJ2-7,TRBV7-8,.,TGTGCCAGCAGCTTAAGGTCTACAGGGGTGGGCGAGCAGTACTTC,CASSLRSTGVGEQYF
.,TRBJ1-1,TRBV2,.,TGTGCCAGCAGGGGGGTTGGGAACACTGAAGCTTTCTTT,CASRGVGNTEAFF
TRBD2,TRBJ2-1,TRBV20-1,.,TGCAGTGCCAATACGGACAGCGGGAGCTTCTACAATGAGCAGTTCTTC,CSANTDSGSFYNEQFF
TRBD2,TRBJ2-3,TRBV12-3/TRBV12-4,many,TGTGCCAGCAGTTTAGGACTAGCGGGGGGCGTAGTGGATACGCAGTATTTT,CASSLGLAGGVVDTQYF
.,TRBJ2-5,TRBV20-1,many,TGCAGTGCTTCCGGCCGGGGGCTGGTAGAGACCCAGTACTTC,CSASGRGLVETQYF
.,TRBJ1-5,TRBV12-3/TRBV12-4,many,TGTGCCAGCAGCCCGACAGGAAAAAATCAGCCCCAGCATTTT,CASSPTGKNQPQHF
TRBD1,TRBJ2-7,TRBV19,.,TGTGCCAGTAGTACTGGACAGGGCTACGAGCAGTACTTC,CASSTGQGYEQYF
.,TRBJ1-5,TRBV3-1,many,TGTGCCAGCAGCCAAGATTTTCCGGGACAATTTCAGCCCCAGCATTTT,CASSQDFPGQFQPQHF
TRBD1,TRBJ1-6,TRBV5-6,.,TGTGCCAGCAGCAGTTGGACAGGGCGAGTGGGGAATTCACCCCTCCACTTT,CASSSWTGRVGNSPLHF
.,TRBJ1-5,TRBV6-1,many,TGTGCCTGTCAGGGCCTCTATAGCAATCAGCCCCAGCATTTT,CACQGLYSNQPQHF
TRBD1,TRBJ2-1,TRBV5-1,few,TGCGCCAGCAGCTTGACTCAGGGGGCGGCTCTTATCTTC,CASSLTQGAALIF
.,TRBJ1-4,TRBV3-1,few,TGTGCCAGCAGCCAAGTGAATCGGGGGTTAGCGAAACTGTTTTTT,CASSQVNRGLAKLFF
TRBD1,TRBJ1-2,TRBV29-1,.,TGCAGCGTTGGACAGGGGTCGGGCTATGGCTACACCTTC,CSVGQGSGYGYTF
.,TRBJ2-2,TRBV7-3,many,TGTGCCAGCAGCTTAGGGGGGGCGGCGAACACCGGGGAGCTGTTTTTT,CASSLGGAANTGELFF
TRBD2,TRBJ2-2,TRBV12-3/TRBV12-4,many,TGTGCCAGCAGCCGATTACTAGCGGGAGGGCCCGGGGAGCTGTTTTTT,CASSRLLAGGPGELFF
.,TRBJ1-1,TRBV9,few,TGTGCGAGGCTCGGGGGAGGAGGTGAAGCTTTCTTT,CARLGGGGEAFF
TRBD2,TRBJ2-5,TRBV20-1,few,TGCAGTGCTTCAAGCGGGAGGGCGGCAGAGACCCAGTACTTC,CSASSGRAAETQYF
TRBD1,TRBJ1-2,TRBV5-5,.,TGTGCCAGCAGCATATTGACAGGGCGTCGGGGCTACACCTTC,CASSILTGRRGYTF
.,TRBJ2-1,TRBV27,many,TGTGCCAGCAGTTTCTACCGGGAATCCTACAATGAGCAGTTCTTC,CASSFYRESYNEQFF
.,TRBJ1-5,TRBV20-1,.,TGCAGTGCTAGCAAGAGACAGGTTAGCAATCAGCCCCAGCATTTT,CSASKRQVSNQPQHF
TRBD2,TRBJ2-7,TRBV4-1,many,TGCGCCAGCAGCCAAGCGGGACTAGCGGGAGGGCACTACGAGCAGTACTTC,CASSQAGLAGGHYEQYF
.,TRBJ1-1,TRBV6-5,many,TGTGCCAGCAGTTATGGCAAACACTTGGCGACTGAAGCTTTCTTT,CASSYGKHLATEAFF